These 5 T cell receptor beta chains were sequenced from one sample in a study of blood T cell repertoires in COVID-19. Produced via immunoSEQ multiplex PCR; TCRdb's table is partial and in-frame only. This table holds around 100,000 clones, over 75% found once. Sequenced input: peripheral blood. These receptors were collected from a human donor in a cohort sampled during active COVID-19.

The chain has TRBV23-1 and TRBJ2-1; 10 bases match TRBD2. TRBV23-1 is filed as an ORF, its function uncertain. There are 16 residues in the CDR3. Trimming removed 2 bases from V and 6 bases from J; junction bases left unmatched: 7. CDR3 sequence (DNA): TGCGCCAGCAGTCAAAGCGGGGGGGCCCTGGGCAATGAGCAGTTCTTC. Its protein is CASSQSGGALGNEQFF.

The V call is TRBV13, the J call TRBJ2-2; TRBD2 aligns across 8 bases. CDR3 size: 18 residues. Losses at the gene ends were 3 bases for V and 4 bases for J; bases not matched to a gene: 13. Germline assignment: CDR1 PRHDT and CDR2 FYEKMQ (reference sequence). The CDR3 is CASSFGVVGLGPTGELFF. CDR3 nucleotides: TGTGCCAGCAGCTTCGGTGTCGTGGGACTAGGTCCCACCGGGGAGCTGTTTTTT. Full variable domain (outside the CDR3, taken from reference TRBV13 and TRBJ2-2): AAGVIQSPRHLIKEKRETATLKCYPIPRHDTVYWYQQGPGQDPQFLISFYEKMQSDKGSIPDRFSAQQFSDYHSELNMSSLELGDSALYFCASSFGVVGLGPTGELFFGEGSRLTVL.

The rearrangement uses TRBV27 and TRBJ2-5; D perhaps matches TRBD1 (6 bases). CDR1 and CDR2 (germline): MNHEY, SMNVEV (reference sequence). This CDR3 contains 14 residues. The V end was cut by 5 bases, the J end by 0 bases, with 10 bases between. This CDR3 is CASSRTGNQETQYF. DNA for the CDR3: TGTGCCAGCAGTAGAACAGGGAACCAAGAGACCCAGTACTTC.

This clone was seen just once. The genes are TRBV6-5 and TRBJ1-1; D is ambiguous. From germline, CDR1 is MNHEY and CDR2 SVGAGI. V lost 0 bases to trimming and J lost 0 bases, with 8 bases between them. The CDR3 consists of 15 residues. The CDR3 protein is CASSYSGKMNTEAFF. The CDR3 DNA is TGTGCCAGCAGTTACTCCGGGAAAATGAACACTGAAGCTTTCTTT.

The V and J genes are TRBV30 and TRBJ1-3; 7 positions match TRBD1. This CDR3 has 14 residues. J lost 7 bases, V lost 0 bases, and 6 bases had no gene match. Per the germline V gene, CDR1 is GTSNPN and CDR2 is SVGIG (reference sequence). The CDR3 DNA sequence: TGTGCCTGGAGTGTTCGACAGGGTTGGAACACCATATATTTT. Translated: CAWSVRQGWNTIYF. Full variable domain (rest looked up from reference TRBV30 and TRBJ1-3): SQTIHQWPATLVQPVGSPLSLECTVEGTSNPNLYWYRQAAGRGLQLLFYSVGIGQISSEVPQNLSASRPQDRQFILSSKKLLLSDSGFYLCAWSVRQGWNTIYFGEGSWLTVV.